Listed here are 25 T cell receptor beta chains from one sample, sequenced in a study of blood T cell repertoires in COVID-19. TCRdb's copy holds only in-frame clones and misses some; the assay was immunoSEQ multiplex PCR. The sample lists 70,000 or so clones, more than 80% seen once, with approximately 6.8% in the top ten. The specimen sequenced was peripheral blood. The receptors were gathered from a woman aged 80 or over with active COVID-19.

V gene TRBV5-1 combines with J gene TRBJ2-1, with 15 bases that match TRBD2. J gave up 1 base and V 3 bases, and 8 bases lay outside the gene matches. Germline V gene data show CDR1 as SGHRS and CDR2 as YFSETQ. The CDR3 runs to 19 residues. CDR3 sequence (DNA): TGCGCCAGCAGCTGGGGGGGACTAGCGGGAGGCAATTCCTACAATGAGCAGTTCTTC. Translated: CASSWGGLAGGNSYNEQFF.

This clone has just one count. The J gene is TRBJ1-1, the V gene TRBV6-6, with TRBD1 matching over 7 bases. CDR1 is MNHNY, CDR2 SVGAGI, per germline (reference sequence). CDR3 length: 16 residues. Losses at the gene ends were 5 bases for V and 0 bases for J; bases not matched to a gene: 9. The CDR3 DNA follows: TGTGCCAGCAGTCAGGGACAGTTGGTTATGAACACTGAAGCTTTCTTT. Protein product: CASSQGQLVMNTEAFF.

The chain recombines TRBV28 with TRBJ1-2, with a tentative D call TRBD1 (6 bases). This CDR3 comprises 14 residues. Trimming pared 7 bases from V and 3 bases from J, leaving 15 bases between. Germline V lookup: CDR1 MDHEN, CDR2 SYDVKM. The CDR3 sequence is CASNGGAGDYGYTF. The DNA for the CDR3 is TGTGCCAGCAACGGGGGGGCTGGTGACTATGGCTACACCTTC.

The chain recombines TRBV4-2 with TRBJ1-2; 7 bases are shared with TRBD1. Trimming cost V 4 bases and J 8 bases; bases outside gene matches: 13. The germline CDR1 and CDR2 sequences are LGHNA and YNFKEQ. The CDR3 totals 15 residues. The CDR3 spells CASSPPTGQGGGYTF. The DNA for the CDR3 is TGTGCCAGCAGCCCCCCGACTGGGCAGGGGGGAGGCTACACCTTC.

The V gene is TRBV7-2, the J gene TRBJ2-1; D ambiguous. The CDR3 is made up of 14 amino acids. Germline CDR1 SGHTA, CDR2 FQGNSA. Trimming stripped 5 bases from V and 6 bases from J, with 14 bases between. The CDR3 DNA sequence: TGTGCCAGCAGCCCGCCGGTTAGTACCAATGAGCAGTTCTTC. Its protein is CASSPPVSTNEQFF.

This chain uses TRBV1 with TRBJ2-1; whether TRBD1, the table's D call, matches the DNA was not checked. TRBV1 has pseudogene status. CDR3 size: 14 residues. As DNA, the CDR3 is TGCACCAGCAGCCACGGACGCCAGGGGGGTGAGCAGTTCTTC. Translated: CTSSHGRQGGEQFF.

The rearrangement uses TRBV6-5 and TRBJ2-1; 11 bases fit TRBD2. The V gene's germline CDR1 is MNHEY and CDR2 SVGAGI. Losses at the gene ends were 4 bases for V and 6 bases for J; bases not matched to a gene: 5. There are 15 residues in the CDR3. CDR3 amino acids: CASSSGTSGVNEQFF. The CDR3, as DNA: TGTGCCAGCAGTTCCGGGACTAGCGGCGTCAATGAGCAGTTCTTC.

V gene TRBV6-5 combines with J gene TRBJ2-1, with 8 bases identical to TRBD1. Germline trimming cut 5 bases from V and 6 bases from J; bases unmatched to any gene: 6. The CDR3 length is 14 residues. The germline V gene has CDR1 MNHEY and CDR2 SVGAGI. DNA of the CDR3: TGTGCCAGCAGTCCCGGGACAGGAGCCAATGAGCAGTTCTTC. Protein: CASSPGTGANEQFF.

Details on this clone: The same CDR3 can be traced to other DNA sequences in this sample. The genes are TRBV7-2 and TRBJ2-5, with D perhaps matching TRBD1 (5 bases). The V gene lost 1 base and the J gene lost 5 bases, with 11 bases spanning the gap. Germline V CDR1 and CDR2: SGHTA, FQGNSA. The CDR3 contains 14 residues. The CDR3 loop reads CASSLGVGVETQYF. CDR3 bases: TGTGCCAGCAGCTTAGGGGTAGGGGTCGAGACCCAGTACTTC.

V usage is TRBV3-1 (or the pseudogene TRBV3-2) and J usage is TRBJ2-3, with D perhaps matching TRBD2 (6 bases). The CDR3 length is 15 residues. CDR1 and CDR2 (germline): LGHDT, YNNKEL (reference sequence). The germline V and J ends were trimmed by 1 base and 3 bases, with 11 bases remaining between them. This CDR3 is CASSQVGRLTDTQYF. CDR3 nucleotide sequence: TGTGCCAGCAGCCAAGTAGGGAGGCTGACAGATACGCAGTATTTT.

The chain combines TRBV19 with TRBJ2-7; 11 bases are a match to TRBD2. Germline CDR1 and CDR2: LNHDA and SQIVND (reference sequence). The V segment lost 5 bases and the J segment 3 bases; nucleotides outside the gene matches: 6. The CDR3 extends over 15 amino acids. CDR3 loop: CASSLTSGRVYEQYF. The CDR3 DNA sequence: TGTGCCAGTAGTCTCACTAGCGGGAGAGTCTACGAGCAGTACTTC. The full variable domain, rest sourced from reference TRBV19 and TRBJ2-7, is DGGITQSPKYLFRKEGQNVTLSCEQNLNHDAMYWYRQDPGQGLRLIYYSQIVNDFQKGDIAEGYSVSREKKESFPLTVTSAQKNPTAFYLCASSLTSGRVYEQYFGPGTRLTVT.

This chain joins TRBV5-1 and TRBJ2-1, with 7 bases aligning to TRBD2. The CDR3 contains 15 residues. CDR1 SGHRS and CDR2 YFSETQ come from the germline V gene. Trimming cost V 6 bases and J 8 bases; bases outside gene matches: 14. CDR3 in amino acids: CASKGLLVGGDEQFF. CDR3 nucleotides: TGCGCCAGCAAGGGACTCCTCGTTGGGGGGGATGAGCAGTTCTTC.

This chain uses TRBV2 with TRBJ2-5, with D perhaps TRBD2 (6 bases). In germline, CDR1 is SNHLY, CDR2 FYNNEI. CDR3 length equals 15 residues. Deletions cut 4 bases from V and 2 bases from J, with 14 bases between. CDR3 in DNA: TGTGCCAGCAGTGCGGAGGGACGGATACAAGAGACCCAGTACTTC. This sequence encodes CASSAEGRIQETQYF. Looking up the rest from reference TRBV2 and TRBJ2-5 gives the full variable domain: EPEVTQTPSHQVTQMGQEVILRCVPISNHLYFYWYRQILGQKVEFLVSFYNNEISEKSEIFDDQFSVERPDGSNFTLKIRSTKLEDSAMYFCASSAEGRIQETQYFGPGTRLLVL.

The chain couples TRBV6-2 or TRBV6-3 to TRBJ2-1; D unresolved. Trimming took off 2 bases at V and 5 bases at J, with 22 bases between the two ends. This CDR3 spans 18 amino acids. Germline V lookup: CDR1 MNHEY, CDR2 SVGEGT. The CDR3 loop reads CASSYQALAVKRNNEQFF. CDR3 coding DNA: TGTGCCAGCAGTTACCAAGCTTTAGCTGTAAAGCGAAACAATGAGCAGTTCTTC.

V usage is TRBV5-1 and J usage is TRBJ2-7, with a tentative D call TRBD1 (6 bases). In germline, CDR1 is SGHRS, CDR2 YFSETQ. The CDR3 sequence is 13 residues long. The V end was cut by 0 bases, the J end by 5 bases, with 9 bases between. For the CDR3, the DNA is TGCGCCAGCAGCTTGGACAGGGAAGACGAGCAGTACTTC. It translates to CASSLDREDEQYF. Supplemented by reference TRBV5-1 and TRBJ2-7, the full variable domain reads KAGVTQTPRYLIKTRGQQVTLSCSPISGHRSVSWYQQTPGQGLQFLFEYFSETQRNKGNFPGRFSGRQFSNSRSEMNVSTLELGDSALYLCASSLDREDEQYFGPGTRLTVT.

This chain joins TRBV3-1 (or the pseudogene TRBV3-2) and TRBJ2-7; 10 bases align to TRBD2. The CDR3 is made up of 15 amino acids. The V and J ends lost 1 base and 5 bases, in that order; junction bases with no gene match: 5. The germline V gene encodes CDR1 LGHDT and CDR2 YNNKEL (reference sequence). In DNA, the CDR3 is TGTGCCAGCAGCCAAGTTAGCGGGAGGTCAAACGAGCAGTACTTC. Its translation is CASSQVSGRSNEQYF.

This rearrangement joins TRBV3-1 (or the pseudogene TRBV3-2) to TRBJ2-1; 9 bases are a match to TRBD1. Looked up from germline, CDR1 is LGHDT and CDR2 is YNNKEL (reference sequence). J lost 4 bases, V lost 4 bases, and 8 bases had no gene match. The CDR3 spans 16 residues. The DNA of the CDR3 is TGTGCCAGCAGCCCCAAAGGGACAGGGAAATACAATGAGCAGTTCTTC. This sequence encodes CASSPKGTGKYNEQFF.

This clone was detected only once. Here the CDR3 reads CASSPQGASYGTQYF. The CDR3 coding sequence is TGTGCCAGCAGCCCCCAGGGGGCTAGCTACGGGACCCAGTACTTC. The V and J genes are TRBV7-3 and TRBJ2-5, with 8 positions matching TRBD1. The CDR3 covers 15 residues. Germline V gene lookup returns CDR1 SGHTA and CDR2 FQGTGA. V dropped 5 bases and J dropped 7; count of bases not matched to a gene: 12.

The chain recombines TRBV19 with TRBJ2-5, with 8 bases lining up with TRBD2. V trimming: 4 bases; J trimming: 1 base; junction bases outside the gene matches: 5. CDR1 and CDR2 from the germline V gene are LNHDA and SQIVND (reference sequence). The CDR3 loop spans 15 amino acids. CDR3 coding DNA: TGTGCCAGTAGTAGGGGAGCGGGAGCCCAAGAGACCCAGTACTTC. Its translation: CASSRGAGAQETQYF.

The chain carries TRBV10-1 and TRBJ2-1, with 7 bases that match TRBD2. CDR1 is WNHNN, CDR2 SYGVQD, per germline (reference sequence). The CDR3 runs to 17 residues. J lost 4 bases, V lost 5 bases, and 14 bases had no gene match. Written as DNA, the CDR3 is TGCGCCAGCAGTTTCCCTACGACTAGCAATAAGTACAATGAGCAGTTCTTC. It encodes CASSFPTTSNKYNEQFF.

This chain uses TRBV24-1 with TRBJ2-2, with D possibly TRBD1 on 6 matching bases. The CDR3 is 17 residues long. The germline CDR1 and CDR2 sequences are KGHDR and SFDVKD. V was cut by 3 bases and J by 0 bases, with 13 bases left in between. CDR3 nucleotides: TGTGCCACCAGTGATCCCTGGACAGCCGCGAACACCGGGGAGCTGTTTTTT. Encoded protein: CATSDPWTAANTGELFF.

The gene calls are TRBV24-1 and TRBJ2-1; the match to TRBD2 covers 11 bases. V trimming: 4 bases; J trimming: 5 bases; junction bases outside the gene matches: 6. From germline, CDR1 is KGHDR and CDR2 SFDVKD. CDR3 length: 16 amino acids. The CDR3 region has the DNA TGTGCCACCAGTGACCCGGGACTAGCGGTAGACAATGAGCAGTTCTTC. Translation gives CATSDPGLAVDNEQFF.

The genes are TRBV9 and TRBJ2-7; 9 bases are shared with TRBD1. This CDR3 has 16 amino acids. From germline, CDR1 is SGDLS and CDR2 YYNGEE. V shed 4 bases, J shed 2 bases, and the junction held 10 bases outside the gene matches. The CDR3 reads CASSPAPDRGTYEQYF. In nucleotides, the CDR3 is TGTGCCAGCAGCCCCGCGCCGGACAGGGGAACCTACGAGCAGTACTTC.

V usage is TRBV19 and J usage is TRBJ2-7; possibly TRBD1 for D (7 bases). CDR1 LNHDA and CDR2 SQIVND come from the germline V gene (reference sequence). Trimming stripped 4 bases from V and 4 bases from J, with 14 bases between. The CDR3 sequence is 14 residues long. CDR3 coding DNA: TGTGCCAGTAGTAACCAGGGGGGAGGTTACGAGCAGTACTTC. Its protein product is CASSNQGGGYEQYF.

This chain links TRBV6-5 with TRBJ2-7, with 9 bases fitting TRBD1. V lost 6 bases to trimming and J lost 6 bases; unmatched junction nucleotides: 12. The CDR3 length is 15 residues. CDR1 and CDR2 from the germline V gene are MNHEY and SVGAGI. The CDR3 reads CASRAGGTGLVEQYF. In DNA form, the CDR3 reads TGTGCCAGCAGGGCCGGGGGGACAGGGCTTGTCGAGCAGTACTTC.